These 25 T cell receptor beta chains originate from one sample sequenced in a study of identical twins. Via MiXCR, TCRdb re-called the 5' RACE reads, giving one row per CDR3 protein. Among about 300,000 distinct CDR3 sequences listed, roughly an eighth were seen once. In addition, the sample was reused for a study of yellow fever vaccine responses in identical twins.

Material: CD8+ T cells sorted from blood. The receptors derive from a woman younger than 35 in good health.

The chain combines TRBV20-1 with TRBJ2-3, with D unclear. The CDR3 loop spans 9 amino acids. The germline V and J ends were trimmed by 7 bases and 4 bases, with 3 bases remaining between them. CDR1 and CDR2 (germline): DFQATT, SNEGSKA (reference sequence). The CDR3: CSGADTQYF. CDR3 sequence (DNA): TGCAGTGGGGCAGATACGCAGTATTTT.

This clonotype was counted at least ten times. The V and J genes are TRBV24-1 and TRBJ2-2, with D possibly matching TRBD1 (6 bases). Between the trimmed V and J ends, which lost 3 bases and 1 base, there was a span of 11 bases. Per the germline V gene, CDR1 is KGHDR and CDR2 is SFDVKD. The CDR3 is made up of 16 amino acids. The CDR3 sequence: CATSDLPRGNTGELFF. DNA for the CDR3: TGTGCCACCAGTGATCTACCCAGGGGGAACACCGGGGAGCTGTTTTTT.

The V and J genes are TRBV5-4 and TRBJ2-2, with 14 bases that match TRBD2. Germline trimming cut 5 bases from V and 10 bases from J; bases unmatched to any gene: 4. The CDR3 totals 14 residues. The V gene's germline CDR1 is SGHNT and CDR2 YYREEE (reference sequence). The CDR3 protein is CASSLGLAGEELFF. DNA of the CDR3: TGTGCCAGCAGTCTGGGACTAGCGGGAGAGGAGCTGTTTTTT.

This chain uses TRBV27 with TRBJ2-4; 8 nucleotides align to TRBD1. CDR3 length equals 14 residues. Looked up from germline, CDR1 is MNHEY and CDR2 is SMNVEV (reference sequence). The V and J ends lost 5 bases and 7 bases, in that order; junction bases with no gene match: 7. The CDR3 loop reads CASSPRTGWNIQYF. The CDR3 nucleotides read TGTGCCAGCAGTCCACGGACAGGGTGGAACATTCAGTACTTC.

The sample holds a few counts of this clonotype. V and J are TRBV27 and TRBJ2-1; D gene uncertain. Trimming removed 8 bases from V and 8 bases from J, with 16 bases in between. The CDR3 totals 13 residues. Germline values: CDR1 MNHEY, CDR2 SMNVEV (reference sequence). The CDR3 spells CASQENPGHEQFF. The CDR3 DNA reads TGTGCCAGCCAAGAAAATCCAGGCCATGAGCAGTTCTTC.

The chain employs TRBV20-1 and TRBJ1-1, with D possibly being TRBD1 (6 bases). The V gene's germline CDR1 is DFQATT and CDR2 SNEGSKA (reference sequence). The ends were cut back, 4 bases at V and 4 bases at J, with 10 bases in the middle. The CDR3 totals 12 residues. The CDR3 bases are TGCAGTGCTACCGAGGACAGCACTGAAGCTTTCTTT. It encodes CSATEDSTEAFF.

This clonotype was seen only a few times. The J gene is TRBJ2-1, the V gene TRBV9, with TRBD2 matching 9 bases. The CDR3 spans 15 residues. Germline V gene sequence: CDR1 SGDLS, CDR2 YYNGEE. The V gene end was trimmed by 0 bases and the J gene end by 7 bases; junction bases not matched to a gene: 5. CDR3 protein: CASSVEGLASNEQFF. CDR3 bases: TGTGCCAGCAGCGTAGAGGGACTAGCTAGTAATGAGCAGTTCTTC.

The sample holds a few counts of this clonotype. J is TRBJ2-3 and V is TRBV7-6; D is perhaps TRBD2 (6 bases). Germline V lookup: CDR1 SGHVS, CDR2 FNYEAQ. The ends were cut back, 1 base at V and 4 bases at J, with 12 bases in the middle. The CDR3 runs 15 residues. The CDR3 DNA reads TGTGCCAGCAGCTTAGGCGGGGTCGGCGCAGATACGCAGTATTTT. Its protein product is CASSLGGVGADTQYF.

The chain carries TRBV6-1 and TRBJ2-7; D possibly corresponds to TRBD1 (5 bases). The CDR3 has 13 residues. The V end lost 8 bases, the J end lost 7 bases, and 18 bases lay between the germline ends. Germline-derived CDR1 and CDR2 are MNHNS and SASEGT. DNA for the CDR3: TGTGCCAGCCGACAGATAACATCGCGGGAGCAGTACTTC. It specifies CASRQITSREQYF.

This clonotype turned up a few times. This chain uses TRBV12-5 with TRBJ2-1, with D hard to call. The V gene's germline CDR1 is LGHNT and CDR2 FRNRAP. V lost 3 bases, J lost 6 bases, and 9 bases lay in between. This CDR3 region has 13 residues. The CDR3 loop is CASGFSPLNEQFF. Written as DNA, the CDR3 is TGTGCTAGTGGTTTCAGTCCCCTCAATGAGCAGTTCTTC.

This sequence joins TRBV5-5 and TRBJ2-5, with TRBD1 as a possible D gene (5 bases). Trimming left V 1 base short and J 5 bases short, with 9 bases between. The CDR3 consists of 13 residues. Germline V lookup: CDR1 SGHKS, CDR2 YYEKEE (reference sequence). The CDR3 spells CASSLFRAETQYF. The CDR3 DNA follows: TGTGCCAGCAGCTTGTTCAGGGCGGAGACCCAGTACTTC.

The table lists this clonotype with a few counts. The V gene is TRBV11-2, the J gene TRBJ2-5; D unclear. Per the germline V gene, CDR1 is SGHAT and CDR2 is FQNNGV. The CDR3 totals 16 residues. Trimming removed 1 base from V and 5 bases from J, with 17 bases in between. This CDR3 reads CASSLGHGTSGETQYF. CDR3 coding DNA: TGTGCCAGCAGCTTAGGACACGGTACCTCTGGTGAGACCCAGTACTTC.

CDR3 amino acids: CSARILRRERGGTDTQYF. CDR3 bases: TGCAGTGCTAGGATTCTCCGACGGGAGCGGGGCGGCACAGATACGCAGTATTTT. The rearrangement joins TRBV20-1 to TRBJ2-3, with 7 positions matching TRBD2. The CDR3 contains 18 residues. Per the germline V gene, CDR1 is DFQATT and CDR2 is SNEGSKA (reference sequence). V lost 3 bases, J lost 1 base, and 16 bases stayed unmatched.

The rearrangement uses TRBV28 and TRBJ1-1, with D perhaps matching TRBD1 (6 bases). Germline CDR1 MDHEN, CDR2 SYDVKM. The CDR3 runs 16 residues. Trimming removed 6 bases from V and 3 bases from J, with 20 bases in between. The CDR3 loop is CASSFRGGQVDTEAFF. The CDR3 DNA sequence: TGTGCCAGCAGCTTCCGCGGGGGGCAGGTCGACACTGAAGCTTTCTTT.

This clonotype was found many times. J is TRBJ1-1 and V is TRBV6-5; 7 positions agree with TRBD1. The CDR3 runs to 17 residues. Germline trimming cut 3 bases from V and 3 bases from J; bases unmatched to any gene: 13. From germline, CDR1 is MNHEY and CDR2 SVGAGI. CDR3 region: CASSYSHTGVGDTEAFF. In DNA form, the CDR3 reads TGTGCCAGCAGTTATAGCCACACAGGGGTTGGGGACACTGAAGCTTTCTTT.

There are a few counts of this clonotype. The chain uses TRBV28 and TRBJ2-3; 7 positions match TRBD1. This CDR3 contains 15 residues. The germline gives CDR1 MDHEN, CDR2 SYDVKM. Unmatched junction bases numbered 5, after V lost 5 bases and J lost 0 bases. The chain's CDR3 is CASSTGDESTDTQYF. CDR3 sequence (DNA): TGTGCCAGCAGTACAGGGGATGAGAGCACAGATACGCAGTATTTT.

CDR3: CASSFPTSGSDIQYF. The DNA for the CDR3 is TGTGCCAGCAGTTTCCCCACTAGCGGGAGTGACATTCAGTACTTC. The chain employs TRBV12-3 or TRBV12-4 and TRBJ2-4; 11 nucleotides align to TRBD2. The V and J ends lost 3 bases and 8 bases, in that order; junction bases with no gene match: 6. This CDR3 comprises 15 residues.

The table lists this clonotype with many counts. CDR3 DNA: TGTGCCAGCAGCTTCTCGGAGACCACCTACAATGAGCAGTTCTTC. Residues: CASSFSETTYNEQFF. This chain uses TRBV7-9 with TRBJ2-1; no reliable D call. CDR1 SEHNR and CDR2 FQNEAQ come from the germline V gene (reference sequence). Trimming removed 3 bases at V and 2 bases at J, with 11 bases between. This CDR3 comprises 15 residues.

The rearrangement uses TRBV6-2 or TRBV6-3 and TRBJ2-1; possibly TRBD2 for D (5 bases). V was cut by 0 bases and J by 4 bases, with 25 bases left in between. This CDR3 is 20 amino acids long. CDR1 MNHEY and CDR2 SVGEGT come from the germline V gene. The CDR3 loop is CASSYSKNGGSGRVYNEQFF. The CDR3 nucleotides read TGTGCCAGCAGTTACTCGAAGAATGGTGGAAGCGGACGGGTATACAATGAGCAGTTCTTC.

This clonotype was found many times. The CDR3, as DNA: TGTGCCAGCAGCTTGGGGGAGCTGTTTTTT. It translates to CASSLGELFF. The chain uses TRBV7-9 and TRBJ2-2; D ambiguous. This CDR3 spans 10 amino acids. Trimming pared 3 bases from V and 8 bases from J, leaving 1 base between. Looked up from germline, CDR1 is SEHNR and CDR2 is FQNEAQ (reference sequence).

The V gene is TRBV2, the J gene TRBJ2-4, with D possibly being TRBD2 (6 bases). Germline CDR1 is SNHLY and CDR2 is FYNNEI. CDR3 length equals 15 residues. The V and J ends lost 1 base and 5 bases respectively, with 12 bases between them. CDR3 protein: CASSEGQGGQNIQYF. As DNA, the CDR3 is TGTGCCAGCAGTGAAGGGCAGGGAGGCCAAAACATTCAGTACTTC.

This clonotype was counted at least ten times. J is TRBJ2-3 and V is TRBV6-6; no clear D. V was pared by 4 bases and J by 0 bases, with 5 bases between. The V gene's germline CDR1 is MNHNY and CDR2 SVGAGI (reference sequence). The CDR3 has 13 residues. CDR3 in DNA: TGTGCCAGCAGTTTGGCCAGCACAGATACGCAGTATTTT. Translation: CASSLASTDTQYF.

In its sample, this clonotype was seen a few times. The V and J genes are TRBV20-1 and TRBJ2-1; 9 bases line up with TRBD2. Germline V gene sequence: CDR1 DFQATT, CDR2 SNEGSKA (reference sequence). The V gene end was trimmed by 6 bases and the J gene end by 4 bases; junction bases not matched to a gene: 7. The CDR3 covers 14 residues. CDR3 loop: CSASGTSSYNEQFF. In DNA form, the CDR3 reads TGCAGTGCAAGTGGGACTAGCTCTTACAATGAGCAGTTCTTC.

The V gene is TRBV7-9, the J gene TRBJ1-6; TRBD1 matches 7 bases. The CDR3 runs to 13 residues. The junction had 5 bases not matched to a gene; V was cut back by 8 bases and J by 7 bases. The germline V gene encodes CDR1 SEHNR and CDR2 FQNEAQ (reference sequence). This chain's CDR3 is CASQGERNSPLHF. CDR3 sequence (DNA): TGTGCCAGCCAGGGGGAGAGAAATTCACCCCTCCACTTT.

This clonotype was counted ten times or more. The chain combines TRBV24-1 with TRBJ2-1; D possibly matches TRBD1 or TRBD2 (5 bases each). The CDR3 runs to 13 residues. Trimming pared 2 bases from V and 9 bases from J, leaving 10 bases between. Per germline, CDR1 KGHDR and CDR2 SFDVKD. The CDR3 protein is CATSDYGGPEQFF. The DNA of the CDR3 is TGTGCCACCAGTGATTATGGGGGTCCTGAGCAGTTCTTC.